A single sample is the source of the 13 T cell receptor beta chains below, sequenced in a study of blood T cell repertoires in COVID-19. Assay: immunoSEQ multiplex PCR; the TCRdb copy retains only in-frame clones and omits some. Of about 74,000 clones listed, 75% to 85% are singletons. The sequenced material came from peripheral blood. The receptor source for this set is a man aged 50-59 years with acute or convalescent COVID-19.

The rearrangement uses TRBV10-3 and TRBJ2-3, with 13 bases identical to TRBD2. The CDR3 contains 15 residues. The V segment lost 10 bases and the J segment 3 bases; nucleotides outside the gene matches: 7. The germline CDR1 and CDR2 sequences are ENHRY and SYGVKD. CDR3: CATTSGGAETDTQYF. CDR3 coding DNA: TGTGCCACCACTAGCGGGGGGGCCGAGACAGATACGCAGTATTTT.

The chain is built from TRBV19 and TRBJ1-6, with D possibly being TRBD1 (6 bases). This CDR3 has 16 residues. The V and J ends lost 1 base and 3 bases respectively, with 10 bases between them. Germline lookup yields CDR1 LNHDA and CDR2 SQIVND (reference sequence). The CDR3 nucleotides are TGTGCCAGTAGTATAGGGTGGGACAACTATAATTCACCCCTCCACTTT. Its protein product is CASSIGWDNYNSPLHF.

This clone appeared once. The chain employs TRBV5-1 and TRBJ2-1, with D maybe TRBD2 (6 bases). This CDR3 contains 15 residues. V was trimmed by 3 bases and J by 5 bases, leaving 15 bases between them. Per the germline V gene, CDR1 is SGHRS and CDR2 is YFSETQ. The CDR3: CASSSRVGGHNEQFF. CDR3 sequence (DNA): TGCGCCAGCAGCTCGAGAGTCGGGGGTCACAATGAGCAGTTCTTC.

CDR3 region: CASSPSGVQPQHF. The CDR3 DNA sequence: TGTGCCAGCAGTCCATCCGGGGTTCAGCCCCAGCATTTT. The rearrangement links TRBV6-5 to TRBJ1-5; D is uncertain. The CDR3 contains 13 residues. Germline V lookup: CDR1 MNHEY, CDR2 SVGAGI. The V and J ends lost 5 bases and 6 bases respectively, with 11 bases between them.

In its sample, this clone was seen once. The J gene is TRBJ2-3, the V gene TRBV10-3; 12 bases agree with TRBD2. Germline CDR1 is ENHRY and CDR2 is SYGVKD. The CDR3 has 16 amino acids. J lost 0 bases, V lost 2 bases, and 0 bases had no gene match. The DNA of the CDR3 is TGTGCCATCAGTGAGGGACTAGCGGGGAGCACAGATACGCAGTATTTT. Amino acids: CAISEGLAGSTDTQYF.

The CDR3 DNA follows: TGTGCCAGCAGTGAAGGAGGTGCCTACGAGCAGTACGTC. This sequence encodes CASSEGGAYEQYV. The V gene is TRBV6-1, the J gene TRBJ2-7; D remains unclear. CDR3 length equals 13 residues. Trimming took off 1 base at V and 2 bases at J, with 6 bases between the two ends. The germline CDR1 and CDR2 sequences are MNHNS and SASEGT.

The rearrangement uses TRBV2 and TRBJ2-3; TRBD1 aligns across 10 bases. CDR3 length: 15 amino acids. CDR1 is SNHLY, CDR2 FYNNEI, per germline. The V and J ends lost 7 bases and 2 bases, in that order; junction bases with no gene match: 6. The CDR3 coding sequence is TGTGCCAGCAAACGGACAGGGGGGGACACAGATACGCAGTATTTT. The encoded protein is CASKRTGGDTDTQYF.

J is TRBJ2-4 and V is TRBV9; TRBD1 agrees at 8 bases. Germline V gene data show CDR1 as SGDLS and CDR2 as YYNGEE. CDR3 size: 13 residues. V dropped 4 bases and J dropped 6; count of bases not matched to a gene: 3. The CDR3 loop is CASSRTGSNIQYF. CDR3 DNA: TGTGCCAGCAGCCGGACAGGGTCAAACATTCAGTACTTC.

The chain uses TRBV6-5 and TRBJ2-5; 9 positions agree with TRBD2. V gave up 4 bases and J gave up 5 bases; unmatched junction bases: 5. The CDR3 runs to 14 residues. Germline CDR1 is MNHEY and CDR2 is SVGAGI. The CDR3, as DNA: TGTGCCAGCAGTTGGGGACTAGCTAGGGAGACCCAGTACTTC. Translated: CASSWGLARETQYF.

The V call is TRBV11-2, the J call TRBJ2-7; TRBD2 might be the D (6 bases). Trimming pared 5 bases from V and 2 bases from J, leaving 13 bases between. Germline V gene lookup returns CDR1 SGHAT and CDR2 FQNNGV. This CDR3 contains 14 residues. The CDR3 DNA reads TGTGCCAGCAGCAAGCGTAGCGGAGCCTACGAGCAGTACTTC. Residues: CASSKRSGAYEQYF.

The chain combines TRBV7-3 with TRBJ2-7; 8 bases fit TRBD1. Germline loops: CDR1 SGHTA, CDR2 FQGTGA. Trimming cost V 5 bases and J 7 bases; bases outside gene matches: 7. This CDR3 contains 13 residues. In nucleotides, the CDR3 is TGTGCCAGCAGCCCGAACAGGGGGAGTGAGCAGTACTTC. Protein: CASSPNRGSEQYF.

V usage is TRBV5-1 and J usage is TRBJ2-1; no firm D call. The CDR3 is 15 residues long. The germline CDR1 and CDR2 sequences are SGHRS and YFSETQ. Trimming pared 2 bases from V and 4 bases from J, leaving 13 bases between. The CDR3 is CASSFTTPEYNEQFF. CDR3 DNA sequence: TGCGCCAGCAGCTTTACTACCCCGGAATACAATGAGCAGTTCTTC.

This chain connects TRBV6-5 to TRBJ2-6; D is ambiguous. This CDR3 has 16 amino acids. Trimming left V 4 bases short and J 3 bases short, with 13 bases between. Per the germline V gene, CDR1 is MNHEY and CDR2 is SVGAGI. In nucleotides, the CDR3 is TGTGCCAGCAGTTTCTCACTGGAGCTTGGGGCCAACGTCCTGACTTTC. Translation: CASSFSLELGANVLTF.